The sequence of this T cell receptor beta chain was determined in a study of CD8+ T cells in alopecia areata. Overall study: Patients took tofacitinib for 6 to 18 months, followed by 6 drug-free months. Percent of scalp involved defined treated patients' severity scores.

CDR1 is ENHRY and CDR2 is SYGVKD in the germline V gene. This CDR3 is 13 amino acids long. Losses at the gene ends were 10 bases for V and 5 bases for J; bases not matched to a gene: 10. The treatment: oral pan-JAK inhibitor, 5-10 mg twice daily. Alopecia areata patients provided lesional scalp punch biopsies and peripheral blood, both collected for the study. Investigators isolated RNA and reverse transcribed it into cDNA to act as the sequencing template. The method was immunoSEQ multiplex PCR; TCRdb's version includes in-frame clones alone and lacks a portion of them. The sample shows 150,000 to 200,000 clones, around three fifths of them seen only once. This clone appeared many times.

The sequenced sample was CD4+ T cells sorted from blood, obtained at week 24, from a patient treated with tofacitinib. The gene calls are TRBV10-3 and TRBJ1-1; 7 bases line up with TRBD1. The origin of this receptor is a human donor with alopecia areata. The DNA for the CDR3 is TGTGCCACTCTACAGGGGAAGGGAACTGAAGCTTTCTTT. It yields the protein CATLQGKGTEAFF.